This T cell receptor (beta chain) was documented in a study of blood T cell repertoires in COVID-19. On the study more broadly: In each case, the material was cDNA or gDNA derived from T cells, B-cell-depleted T cells, or PBMCs.

Assay used: immunoSEQ multiplex PCR; TCRdb lists only in-frame clones, some missing. The sample consists of under 550,000 clones, around 90% of them appearing once. The germline V gene has CDR1 SGDLS and CDR2 YYNGEE. The ends were cut back, 0 bases at V and 5 bases at J, with 8 bases in the middle. CDR3 length equals 13 residues. This sequence joins TRBV9 and TRBJ2-5, with a possible D match to TRBD2 (6 bases). This clonotype was obtained from a man between 18 and 35 years old with COVID-19, enrolled during active disease. The sequencing sample was made of peripheral blood. The CDR3 region has the DNA TGTGCCAGCAGCGTAGAGGGGAGGGAGACCCAGTACTTC. It specifies CASSVEGRETQYF.